The source of this TCR beta chain is a study of blood T cell repertoires in COVID-19. Study information: There were acute and convalescent COVID-19 samples, and they came from the United States, Italy and Spain.

Per the authors' pipeline: Using reference gene primer amplification, nucleated cell counts were estimated. Assay: immunoSEQ multiplex PCR; the TCRdb copy retains only in-frame clones and omits some. V, J and clone size were drawn from that table, and D and trimming were deduced from the DNA. Counted here are a few hundred thousand clones, roughly nine tenths occurring once; the ten biggest clones make up 4% to 5%. The length of the CDR3 is 18 residues. CDR1 and CDR2 (germline): SGHDN, FVKESK. V was clipped by 0 bases and J by 2 bases, with 16 bases between them. Sequenced material: peripheral blood. The sequence came from a woman in her forties who had recovered from COVID-19. The chain uses TRBV14 and TRBJ2-2; D gene ambiguous. As DNA, the CDR3 is TGTGCCAGCAGCCAAGAATGGCTTCCCCCGATTAACACCGGGGAGCTGTTTTTT. It codes for CASSQEWLPPINTGELFF. Complete variable domain (other parts from reference TRBV14 and TRBJ2-2): EAGVTQFPSHSVIEKGQTVTLRCDPISGHDNLYWYRRVMGKEIKFLLHFVKESKQDESGMPNNRFLAERTGGTYSTLKVQPAELEDSGVYFCASSQEWLPPINTGELFFGEGSRLTVL.